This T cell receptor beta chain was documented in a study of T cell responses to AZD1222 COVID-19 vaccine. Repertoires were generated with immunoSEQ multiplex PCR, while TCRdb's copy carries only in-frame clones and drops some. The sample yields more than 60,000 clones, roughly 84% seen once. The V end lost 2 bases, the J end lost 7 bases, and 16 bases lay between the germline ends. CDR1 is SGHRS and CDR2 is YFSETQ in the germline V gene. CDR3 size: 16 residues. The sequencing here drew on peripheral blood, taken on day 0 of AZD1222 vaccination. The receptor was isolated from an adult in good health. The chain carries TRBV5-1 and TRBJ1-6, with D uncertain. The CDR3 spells CASSFDGVNLNSPLHF. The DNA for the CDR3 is TGCGCCAGCAGCTTTGATGGGGTAAACTTGAATTCACCCCTCCACTTT.